This entry describes one T cell receptor (beta chain). Its target is unknown. Germline V gene sequence: CDR1 SEHNR, CDR2 FQNEAQ (reference sequence). CDR3 size: 16 residues. Between the trimmed V and J ends, which lost 5 bases and 3 bases, there was a span of 18 bases. Primers: 60 Vbeta forward and 13 Jbeta reverse. Sequenced by immunoSEQ multiplex PCR; TCRdb stores in-frame clones only, minus some. Its table lists under 40,000 clones. This entry is derived from a study of cytomegalovirus exposure and HLA in healthy donors. Study-level information: Among about 200 million T cells, an earlier analysis found about 100 million unique TCR beta sequences. Study-level points and caveats: TCR beta sequences reportedly predicted most subjects' HLA-A and HLA-B alleles accurately. Among the sequence variants, a highly shared cluster was likely an artifact of sequencing.

The specimen was PBMCs. The clonotype comes from a female donor in good health and CMV-seronegative. This rearrangement joins TRBV7-9 to TRBJ2-3; weak D call: TRBD2 (7 bases). The CDR3 DNA reads TGTGCCAGCAGCCGCCGGGGGGCGGGAGAGACAGATACGCAGTATTTT. It is translated as CASSRRGAGETDTQYF.